Listed here is a single TCR beta chain. CD8+ and CD4+ T cells from blood underwent TCR beta sequencing, which was carried out in a high-throughput format. This entry comes from a study of CD8 T cells in Susac syndrome. The RNA, 0.5 to 1 ug, was put through reverse transcription using random hexamers. It was immunoSEQ multiplex PCR that amplified TCR beta CDR3 across 54 Vbeta and 13 Jbeta. One entry per CDR3 protein, called by TCRdb with MiXCR from the immunoSEQ multiplex PCR reads. The data show hundreds of thousands of distinct CDR3 sequences, approximately 95% seen once. Sequenced: CD4+ T cells from PBMCs. The receptor comes from a human donor with multiple sclerosis.

The CDR3 protein is CASRDDRQGTGYTF. In nucleotides, the CDR3 is TGTGCCAGCAGAGACGATAGACAGGGGACCGGCTACACCTTC. This chain uses TRBV7-3 with TRBJ1-2; TRBD1 agrees at 8 bases. This CDR3 is built from 14 residues. V was pared by 6 bases and J by 8 bases, with 11 bases of the junction left unmatched. Germline V gene sequence: CDR1 SGHTA, CDR2 FQGTGA.